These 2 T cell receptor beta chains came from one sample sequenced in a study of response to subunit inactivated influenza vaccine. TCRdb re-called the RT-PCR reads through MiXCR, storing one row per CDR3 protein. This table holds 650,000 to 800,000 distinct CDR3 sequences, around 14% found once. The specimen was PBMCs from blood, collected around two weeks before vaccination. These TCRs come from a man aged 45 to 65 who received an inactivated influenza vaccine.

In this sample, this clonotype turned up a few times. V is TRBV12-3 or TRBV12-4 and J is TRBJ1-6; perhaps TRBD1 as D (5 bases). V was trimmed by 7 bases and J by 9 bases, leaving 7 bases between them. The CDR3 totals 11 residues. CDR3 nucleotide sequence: TGTGCCAGCAACGGGGCTTCACCCCTCCACTTT. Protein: CASNGASPLHF.

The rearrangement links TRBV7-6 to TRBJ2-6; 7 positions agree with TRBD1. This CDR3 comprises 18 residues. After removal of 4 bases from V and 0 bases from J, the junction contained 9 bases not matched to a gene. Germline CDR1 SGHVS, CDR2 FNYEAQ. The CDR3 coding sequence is TGTGCCAGCAGCTCGACGACAGGGTCGGGCTCTGGGGCCAACGTCCTGACTTTC. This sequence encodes CASSSTTGSGSGANVLTF.